Listed below are T cell receptor beta chains from one sample, sequenced in a study of T-cell memory formation after mild COVID-19. From the 5' RACE reads, TCRdb called clonotypes with MiXCR, one entry per CDR3 protein. The data hold hundreds of thousands of distinct CDR3 sequences, with less than 25% observed a single time. Material: PBMCs or a T cell subset sorted from them (not recorded which). The receptor set was obtained from an adult woman who had mild COVID-19 (a few samples of this study predate the infection). Cell type and time point are not known. The CDR3 runs from the conserved cysteine through the conserved F or W. The D gene is left open where the match is weak. Clone size is shown for a subset of rows, as once, few, many or a class of expanded clone.

CDR3 DNA | CDR3 protein | J gene | D gene | clone size | V gene
TGCAGCGTTCTGAACACCGGGGAGCTGTTTTTT | CSVLNTGELFF | TRBJ2-2 | NA | NA | TRBV29-1
TGTGCCAGCATGAGGGTCAGTTCTGGAAACACCATATATTTT | CASMRVSSGNTIYF | TRBJ1-3 | NA | NA | TRBV12-3/TRBV12-4
TGCGCCAGCAGTCGTCTCCCCGATTCACCCCTCCACTTT | CASSRLPDSPLHF | TRBJ1-6 | NA | few | TRBV5-1
TGCGCCAGCAGCCACAGACAATCCTATGGCTACACCTTC | CASSHRQSYGYTF | TRBJ1-2 | NA | NA | TRBV5-1
TGTGCCAGCAGAAACGAGCGGGGCCAAGAGACCCAGTACTTC | CASRNERGQETQYF | TRBJ2-5 | TRBD2 | NA | TRBV6-2/TRBV6-3
TGTGCCTGGGCCCGGACAGGGGCGAGCTCTGGAAACACCATATATTTT | CAWARTGASSGNTIYF | TRBJ1-3 | TRBD1 | few | TRBV30
TGTGCCAGCAGCTTACCGGGTCAGGGGGACACAGATACGCAGTATTTT | CASSLPGQGDTDTQYF | TRBJ2-3 | TRBD1 | many | TRBV7-9
TGTGCCAGCAGCCGTAGACAGGGGGCTAGTCAGCCCCAGCATTTT | CASSRRQGASQPQHF | TRBJ1-5 | TRBD1 | NA | TRBV3-1
TGTGCCAGCAGCTTATCGGGGGCCGCCGAGCAGTACTTC | CASSLSGAAEQYF | TRBJ2-7 | NA | few | TRBV5-4
TGCGCCAGCAGCTTCCAGGGGGCGCGGGGCTACACCTTC | CASSFQGARGYTF | TRBJ1-2 | TRBD1 | NA | TRBV5-1
TGTGCCAGCAGGACACGGAGCTATGGCTACACCTTC | CASRTRSYGYTF | TRBJ1-2 | NA | NA | TRBV7-2
TGTGCCAGCATCAAAGGGCGGGGGCCCCGGACAGATACGCAGTATTTT | CASIKGRGPRTDTQYF | TRBJ2-3 | NA | few | TRBV7-9
TGCGCCAGCAGCTTGGTTTCCGGACACCACAATGAGCAGTTCTTC | CASSLVSGHHNEQFF | TRBJ2-1 | NA | NA | TRBV5-1
TGCGCCAGCATGGACAGGGGTCTGTACACCGGGGAGCTGTTTTTT | CASMDRGLYTGELFF | TRBJ2-2 | TRBD1 | NA | TRBV5-1
TGTGCCAGCAGCCAAGGACTGATAGCGATGCAGCAGTACTTC | CASSQGLIAMQQYF | TRBJ2-7 | NA | NA | TRBV14
TGTGCCAGCAGCAGGCCTCCGTTCGGCTACACCTTC | CASSRPPFGYTF | TRBJ1-2 | NA | NA | TRBV12-3/TRBV12-4
TGTGCCAGCAGTTACGGGTCCTGGGACACCGGGGAGCTGTTTTTT | CASSYGSWDTGELFF | TRBJ2-2 | NA | NA | TRBV6-2/TRBV6-3
TGCGCCAGCAGCCAAGGGACAGACTACGAGCAGTACTTC | CASSQGTDYEQYF | TRBJ2-7 | NA | NA | TRBV4-1
TGTGCCAGCAGCTGGAGGGGGAGCTCTGGGGCCAACGTCCTGACTTTC | CASSWRGSSGANVLTF | TRBJ2-6 | NA | few | TRBV7-9
TGCGCCAGCAGCCTTACTAGCGGGATAGACAATGAGCAGTTCTTC | CASSLTSGIDNEQFF | TRBJ2-1 | TRBD2 | NA | TRBV4-3
TGTGCCAGCAGTCCGGGACAGTCGGTATACACCATATATTTT | CASSPGQSVYTIYF | TRBJ1-3 | TRBD1 | NA | TRBV14
TGTGCCAGCAGCTTAGGAGCGGGAGGGCCTTTCAATGAGCAGTTCTTC | CASSLGAGGPFNEQFF | TRBJ2-1 | TRBD2 | NA | TRBV7-9
TGTGCCAGCAGGCTAGGACTAGCGGACAATGAGCAGTTCTTC | CASRLGLADNEQFF | TRBJ2-1 | TRBD2 | NA | TRBV6-5
TGTGCCAGCAGTTACTCAACCCAGACCCCAAAACAGGGTGGCTACACCTTC | CASSYSTQTPKQGGYTF | TRBJ1-2 | NA | NA | TRBV6-2/TRBV6-3
TGCAGTGCTCATGATGGCCCCTTCAATCAGCCCCAGCATTTT | CSAHDGPFNQPQHF | TRBJ1-5 | NA | few | TRBV20-1
TGTGCCAGCAGCTTAAGACAGGGGGCCTACATGAACACTGAAGCTTTCTTT | CASSLRQGAYMNTEAFF | TRBJ1-1 | TRBD1 | NA | TRBV7-2
TGTGCCACCAGTGCCGTTAATTCACCCCTCCACTTT | CATSAVNSPLHF | TRBJ1-6 | NA | few | TRBV24-1
TGTGCCGTCGGGGGGGGAAATCAGCCCCAGCATTTT | CAVGGGNQPQHF | TRBJ1-5 | NA | NA | TRBV10-3
TGCAGTGCTCGAGCGAGGAACACTGAAGCTTTCTTT | CSARARNTEAFF | TRBJ1-1 | NA | few | TRBV20-1
TGTGCCAGCAGCTCGGACAGGGGGTCGGCTAACTATGGCTACACCTTC | CASSSDRGSANYGYTF | TRBJ1-2 | TRBD1 | NA | TRBV12-3/TRBV12-4
TGTGCCAGCAGCGATACAGGGGGGACAGACACTGAAGCTTTCTTT | CASSDTGGTDTEAFF | TRBJ1-1 | TRBD1 | once | TRBV7-9
TGTGCCATCAGTCAAGGACAGGTGGACTATGGCTACACCTTC | CAISQGQVDYGYTF | TRBJ1-2 | TRBD1 | NA | TRBV10-3
TGTGCCAGCAGTTCCAGATCCACGGGACAGGGGGTTCGGACCATATATTTT | CASSSRSTGQGVRTIYF | TRBJ1-3 | TRBD1 | few | TRBV27
TGCAGTGCTTGGACAGGGGTTGGGGAGCAGTTCTTC | CSAWTGVGEQFF | TRBJ2-1 | TRBD1 | few | TRBV20-1
TGCGCCAGCAGCCAAGCCGGGACACCTTACAACGAGCAGTACTTC | CASSQAGTPYNEQYF | TRBJ2-7 | NA | few | TRBV4-1
TGCGCCAGCAGCTTGAACCCTAGCGGGAGATACAATGAGCAGTTCTTC | CASSLNPSGRYNEQFF | TRBJ2-1 | TRBD2 | NA | TRBV5-1